The 25 T cell receptor beta chains given below trace back to one sample, sequenced in a study of cytomegalovirus exposure and HLA in healthy donors (dated 2017 in TCRdb). To prepare the library, the immunoSEQ multiplex PCR assay was applied. A mixture of 60 forward primers for TCR Vbeta segments and 13 reverse primers for TCR Jbeta segments was used in the multiplex PCR. Not all clones reach the TCRdb copy of this immuneACCESS table, which keeps in-frame sequences only. Checked studies attribute under half of the gap to unresolved V genes and leave the rest unexplained. The sample table records around 130,000 clones. The top ten constitute about 2.1% of the sample. Sequenced material: PBMCs. The receptors were gathered from a woman aged 55-70 years in good health and CMV-seronegative.

The chain employs TRBV2 and TRBJ2-2; TRBD2 matches 10 bases. V trimming: 5 bases; J trimming: 5 bases; junction bases outside the gene matches: 5. The CDR3 spans 15 residues. Germline V gene lookup returns CDR1 SNHLY and CDR2 FYNNEI. In DNA, the CDR3 is TGTGCCAGCAGTCCAAGCGGGAGGGGGACCGGGGAGCTGTTTTTT. Translation gives CASSPSGRGTGELFF. The whole variable domain, remainder taken from reference TRBV2 and TRBJ2-2, is EPEVTQTPSHQVTQMGQEVILRCVPISNHLYFYWYRQILGQKVEFLVSFYNNEISEKSEIFDDQFSVERPDGSNFTLKIRSTKLEDSAMYFCASSPSGRGTGELFFGEGSRLTVL.

The chain recombines TRBV5-1 with TRBJ2-2; maybe TRBD2 (6 bases). The germline gives CDR1 SGHRS, CDR2 YFSETQ. The germline V and J ends were trimmed by 4 bases and 0 bases, with 10 bases remaining between them. The length of the CDR3 is 15 residues. CDR3 in DNA: TGCGCCAGCAGCATAGCGGCATCGAACACCGGGGAGCTGTTTTTT. Translating it yields CASSIAASNTGELFF.

The chain couples TRBV5-4 to TRBJ2-3; D perhaps matches TRBD1 (5 bases). The CDR3 is 13 amino acids. V lost 4 bases to trimming and J lost 0 bases, with 6 bases between them. CDR1 SGHNT and CDR2 YYREEE come from the germline V gene (reference sequence). CDR3 sequence reads: CASSRQSTDTQYF. CDR3 nucleotides: TGTGCCAGCAGCCGACAGAGCACAGATACGCAGTATTTT.

V usage is TRBV7-3 and J usage is TRBJ1-5; TRBD1 might be the D (5 bases). This CDR3 has 14 amino acids. CDR1 and CDR2 from the germline V gene are SGHTA and FQGTGA. Trimming removed 4 bases from V and 7 bases from J, with 14 bases in between. Written as DNA, the CDR3 is TGTGCCAGCAGCTCCCGCCCCGGGGGACAGCCCCAGCATTTT. It encodes CASSSRPGGQPQHF.

The chain uses TRBV7-9 and TRBJ2-4, with D tentatively TRBD2 (6 bases). Germline V gene lookup returns CDR1 SEHNR and CDR2 FQNEAQ (reference sequence). V lost 5 bases, J lost 4 bases, and 27 bases lay in between. There are 19 residues in the CDR3. CDR3 region: CASSPSSGYVRTPKNIQYF. For the CDR3, the DNA is TGTGCCAGCAGCCCCAGCAGCGGGTATGTGCGGACCCCTAAAAACATTCAGTACTTC.

The rearrangement uses TRBV7-2 and TRBJ2-1; the D gene is possibly TRBD2 (6 bases). Germline V lookup: CDR1 SGHTA, CDR2 FQGNSA. Trimming took 1 base from V and 7 from J, leaving 17 bases between them. The CDR3 totals 16 residues. The CDR3 sequence is CASSLGRSGSGNEQFF. CDR3 coding DNA: TGTGCCAGCAGCTTAGGAAGGAGTGGGAGCGGGAATGAGCAGTTCTTC.

This rearrangement joins TRBV2 to TRBJ1-6, with D perhaps matching TRBD1 (5 bases). V was cut by 6 bases and J by 1 base, with 10 bases left in between. The CDR3 contains 15 residues. The germline V gene encodes CDR1 SNHLY and CDR2 FYNNEI. CDR3 nucleotides: TGTGCCAGCAGAGACAGTCAGTCCTATAATTCACCCCTCCACTTT. Its protein product is CASRDSQSYNSPLHF.

The chain recombines TRBV28 with TRBJ1-1, with D uncertain. This CDR3 region has 16 residues. Germline values: CDR1 MDHEN, CDR2 SYDVKM. The V end lost 6 bases, the J end lost 0 bases, and 17 bases lay between the germline ends. CDR3 protein: CASSPVSGGMNTEAFF. The CDR3 DNA reads TGTGCCAGCAGCCCCGTTTCAGGAGGGATGAACACTGAAGCTTTCTTT.

The rearrangement joins TRBV5-1 to TRBJ1-1; tentatively, D is TRBD1 (6 bases). Trimming stripped 1 base from V and 5 bases from J, with 15 bases between. This CDR3 has 15 residues. The germline V gene encodes CDR1 SGHRS and CDR2 YFSETQ. Written as DNA, the CDR3 is TGCGCCAGCAGCTTGATCATGGGGGCTGGGACTGAAGCTTTCTTT. Translating gives CASSLIMGAGTEAFF.

This sequence joins TRBV2 and TRBJ1-1, with TRBD1 identical over 8 bases. CDR3 length: 12 amino acids. Germline CDR1 and CDR2: SNHLY and FYNNEI. V dropped 7 bases and J dropped 8; count of bases not matched to a gene: 6. The DNA of the CDR3 is TGTGCCAGCAACTTTGGACAGGGCGAAGCTTTCTTT. Protein: CASNFGQGEAFF.

This chain links TRBV10-3 with TRBJ2-2, with 7 positions matching TRBD2. V dropped 1 base and J dropped 2; count of bases not matched to a gene: 4. The length of the CDR3 is 16 residues. Germline V gene lookup returns CDR1 ENHRY and CDR2 SYGVKD. The CDR3 DNA reads TGTGCCATCAGTGAGTGGAGCGGGATTAACACCGGGGAGCTGTTTTTT. Translating it yields CAISEWSGINTGELFF.

The chain uses TRBV5-1 and TRBJ1-6; 8 nucleotides align to TRBD1. Germline V gives CDR1 SGHRS, CDR2 YFSETQ. This CDR3 is built from 18 residues. V lost 0 bases to trimming and J lost 7 bases; unmatched junction nucleotides: 12. CDR3 amino acids: CASSLGFSSDRGNSPLHF. The CDR3 coding sequence is TGCGCCAGCAGCTTGGGGTTTTCAAGCGACAGGGGAAATTCACCCCTCCACTTT.

The chain is built from TRBV6-5 and TRBJ2-5; TRBD1 might be the D (6 bases). The CDR3 has 15 amino acids. The germline V gene encodes CDR1 MNHEY and CDR2 SVGAGI. V gave up 6 bases and J gave up 2 bases, with 16 bases separating them. CDR3 sequence: CASRRFPGQQETQYF. In DNA, the CDR3 is TGTGCCAGCAGAAGATTCCCGGGACAACAAGAGACCCAGTACTTC.

V gene TRBV5-1 combines with J gene TRBJ1-4; TRBD1 is a possible D gene (5 bases). The CDR3 consists of 16 residues. Trimming pared 2 bases from V and 1 base from J, leaving 12 bases between. The germline V gene encodes CDR1 SGHRS and CDR2 YFSETQ. The CDR3: CASSFGAARTNEKLFF. The CDR3 bases are TGCGCCAGCAGCTTTGGGGCCGCGCGAACTAATGAAAAACTGTTTTTT.

DNA of the CDR3: TGTGCCAGCAGCCCACGGGGGGGCGACTACGAGCAGTACTTC. Protein: CASSPRGGDYEQYF. The chain uses TRBV13 and TRBJ2-7; TRBD2 agrees at 8 bases. Germline trimming cut 5 bases from V and 3 bases from J; bases unmatched to any gene: 6. The CDR3 loop spans 14 amino acids. Germline CDR1 reads PRHDT; CDR2 reads FYEKMQ (reference sequence).

This chain links TRBV11-2 with TRBJ2-2, with TRBD1 as a possible D gene (6 bases). The CDR3 covers 15 residues. Between the trimmed V and J ends, which lost 2 bases and 4 bases, there was a span of 11 bases. Per germline, CDR1 SGHAT and CDR2 FQNNGV. The CDR3 spells CASSLQQGGTGELFF. Written as DNA, the CDR3 is TGTGCCAGCAGCTTACAACAGGGTGGCACCGGGGAGCTGTTTTTT.

The V gene is TRBV5-4, the J gene TRBJ2-1; D unclear. Germline CDR1 and CDR2: SGHNT and YYREEE (reference sequence). The CDR3 loop spans 12 amino acids. V lost 2 bases to trimming and J lost 7 bases, with 7 bases between them. As DNA, the CDR3 is TGTGCCAGCAGCTTACCTAGAAATGAGCAGTTCTTC. This gives the protein CASSLPRNEQFF.

This chain uses TRBV5-6 with TRBJ1-5; D is uncertain. This CDR3 region has 12 residues. The V end lost 0 bases, the J end lost 6 bases, and 4 bases lay between the germline ends. The germline CDR1 and CDR2 sequences are SGHDT and YYEEEE. CDR3 coding DNA: TGTGCCAGCAGCTTGGCGGGTCAGCCCCAGCATTTT. Translated: CASSLAGQPQHF.

The rearrangement links TRBV11-2 to TRBJ2-7; tentatively, D is TRBD1 (6 bases). The ends were cut back, 5 bases at V and 3 bases at J, with 17 bases in the middle. Germline-derived CDR1 and CDR2 are SGHAT and FQNNGV. The CDR3 totals 15 residues. The CDR3 DNA follows: TGTGCCAGCAGCCTGACAGGTGCACCGGACTACGAGCAGTACTTC. It codes for CASSLTGAPDYEQYF. Full variable domain (remainder filled in from reference TRBV11-2 and TRBJ2-7): EAGVAQSPRYKIIEKRQSVAFWCNPISGHATLYWYQQILGQGPKLLIQFQNNGVVDDSQLPKDRFSAERLKGVDSTLKIQPAKLEDSAVYLCASSLTGAPDYEQYFGPGTRLTVT.

The DNA for the CDR3 is TGTGCCAGCAGCACCCGGGACAATGAGCAGTTCTTC. This codes for CASSTRDNEQFF. The chain carries TRBV9 and TRBJ2-1; no reliable D call. The V gene lost 4 bases and the J gene lost 5 bases, with 7 bases spanning the gap. Germline CDR1 SGDLS, CDR2 YYNGEE. This CDR3 spans 12 amino acids.

The chain carries TRBV10-1 and TRBJ2-3, with D unclear. The V end was cut by 0 bases, the J end by 0 bases, with 16 bases between. Per the germline V gene, CDR1 is WNHNN and CDR2 is SYGVQD (reference sequence). CDR3 length: 18 residues. The CDR3 DNA reads TGCGCCAGCAGTGAGTCGACTCGGCTCTCTACTAGCACAGATACGCAGTATTTT. This encodes CASSESTRLSTSTDTQYF.

V gene TRBV13 combines with J gene TRBJ1-1, with 7 bases fitting TRBD1. The length of the CDR3 is 16 residues. V was pared by 5 bases and J by 3 bases, with 12 bases of the junction left unmatched. Germline CDR1 and CDR2: PRHDT and FYEKMQ (reference sequence). This CDR3 is CASSGRGRVGDTEAFF. The CDR3 DNA sequence: TGTGCCAGCAGCGGCAGGGGGAGAGTTGGTGACACTGAAGCTTTCTTT.

V usage is TRBV5-1 and J usage is TRBJ2-1; the match to TRBD2 covers 10 bases. V shed 4 bases, J shed 6 bases, and the junction held 7 bases outside the gene matches. Per the germline V gene, CDR1 is SGHRS and CDR2 is YFSETQ. There are 15 residues in the CDR3. The CDR3 DNA sequence: TGCGCCAGCAGCCTAAAGCGGGGGGGAATCAATGAGCAGTTCTTC. It is translated as CASSLKRGGINEQFF.

On this clone: At the DNA level, this CDR3 is encoded by other sequences in the same sample as well. The V gene is TRBV5-1, the J gene TRBJ2-1, with TRBD2 identical over 8 bases. The V and J ends lost 1 base and 0 bases, in that order; junction bases with no gene match: 3. The CDR3 runs to 16 residues. Germline V gene lookup returns CDR1 SGHRS and CDR2 YFSETQ. CDR3 in amino acids: CASSLLAGSSYNEQFF. DNA for the CDR3: TGCGCCAGCAGCTTGTTAGCGGGGAGCTCCTACAATGAGCAGTTCTTC.

The chain has TRBV7-6 and TRBJ2-1, with unresolved D. The CDR3 extends over 18 amino acids. Trimming removed 4 bases from V and 1 base from J, with 20 bases in between. Germline V lookup: CDR1 SGHVS, CDR2 FNYEAQ. DNA of the CDR3: TGTGCCAGCAGCTCCCTTTACACCGGAGCGCGTTCCTACAATGAGCAGTTCTTC. It specifies CASSSLYTGARSYNEQFF.